This T cell receptor (beta chain) was recovered during a study of T cells after yellow fever vaccination. In the study overall: Preparation used SMART-Seq v4 Ultra Low Input for the low-cell-number fractions.

Study findings and constraints: Shared CD4/CD8 clonotypes were a small share, likely from convergent recombination. Booster sampling recovered most clones from primary vaccination (around 96% CD4, around 88% CD8).

Germline lookup yields CDR1 MDHEN and CDR2 SYDVKM. The germline V and J ends were trimmed by 5 bases and 6 bases, with 14 bases remaining between them. The CDR3 consists of 13 residues. A process of 5'RACE template switching, which added a universal primer site and UMIs, was used to make TCR cDNA. TCRdb re-called the 5' RACE reads through MiXCR, storing one row per CDR3 protein. The sample lists about 73,000 distinct CDR3 sequences, around 7% occurring once. A word on this clonotype: Its antigen is as yet unknown.

Sample: CD8+ T cells sorted from PBMCs, taken on the day of the yellow fever booster vaccination. The receptor was isolated from a man younger than 45 who received the YFV17D yellow fever vaccine. The chain couples TRBV28 to TRBJ2-7; D remains unclear. In DNA, the CDR3 is TGTGCCAGCAGTACAAGCCCCCGGCCCGAGCAGTACTTC. Its translation is CASSTSPRPEQYF. Full variable domain (remainder filled in from reference TRBV28 and TRBJ2-7): DVKVTQSSRYLVKRTGEKVFLECVQDMDHENMFWYRQDPGLGLRLIYFSYDVKMKEKGDIPEGYSVSREKKERFSLILESASTNQTSMYLCASSTSPRPEQYFGPGTRLTVT.